This T cell receptor (beta chain) is from a study of CD8 T cells in Susac syndrome (dated by TCRdb to the late 2010s). About the full investigation: Whether CD8+ T cell activation and differentiation in Susac syndrome was antigen driven was tested using repertoire sequencing. CD8+ T cell repertoire clonality was compared between more than 9 healthy donors, approximately 14 Susac syndrome patients and 15 multiple sclerosis patients. Study-level results and caveats: The number of individuals in the TCR sequencing and HLA analysis was acknowledged as relatively small.

Remarks on this clonotype: Its antigen is not yet known. No much larger clonotype is one base removed from it; base qualities were not supplied.

V is reduced by 7 bases and J by 3 bases, leaving a spacing of 15 bases between them. For CDR1 and CDR2, the germline V gene (reference sequence) lists SEHNR and FQNEAQ. The CDR3, cysteine through phenylalanine, is 14 amino acids long. Only CDR3 DNA remains: 42 bases, in frame from the first base. RNA was extracted using the RNeasy kit, and roughly 0.5 to 1 microgram was reverse transcribed with random hexamers. The immunoSEQ multiplex PCR assay, covering 54 Vbeta and 13 Jbeta segments, was used to amplify TCR beta CDR3 regions. To correct PCR amplification bias, a synthetic template baseline was used for both primer optimization and computational correction. The authors' pipeline ran thus. Only productive sequences were kept, with reads annotated to V, D and J genes according to IMGT and analyzed in immunoSEQ Analyzer. Clonality was calculated as one minus the Shannon entropy normalized by log2 of the number of productive unique sequences. Public and private clones were assessed among the 100 most prevalent clones of each patient and control. Clones were defined as Susac-specific when absent from the healthy and MS cohorts, from about a thousand published viral clones and from other ImmuneACCESS disease sequences. TCRdb cleaned the public reads at Q25 with fastp, built clones with MiXCR and kept in-frame beta chains. When rows share a CDR3 protein, they turn into one entry using the most common DNA and genes. These V and J calls originate from TCRdb's pipeline instead of the authors' own analysis. Present in this sample are about 300,000 distinct CDR3 sequences, approximately 85% of which were seen just once. About 0.22% of the sample rests with the top ten.

Peripheral blood CD8+ and CD4+ T cells from healthy donors, Susac syndrome patients and multiple sclerosis patients were profiled using high-throughput TCR beta sequencing. The multiple sclerosis controls were treatment-naive patients whose relapsing-remitting disease, either stable or active, fulfilled the revised McDonald criteria. Bulk CD8+ and CD4+ T cells were purified by magnetic negative isolation, while CD8+ TEMRA cells were enriched using FACS. Blood was drawn into EDTA tubes, processed within 24 hours, and PBMCs were isolated by density gradient centrifugation. PBMCs intended for TCR sequencing were cryopreserved in liquid nitrogen and thawed later in a water bath at 37 degrees C. The sorted or isolated CD4+, CD8+ and CD8+ TEMRA cells reached a purity of at least 90%.

This receptor was taken from a human donor with multiple sclerosis. The rearranged chain carries TRBV7-9 and TRBJ1-2; the D gene identity is not certain. Sequencing was done on a sample of CD8+ T cells from PBMCs. DNA sequence: TGTGCCAGCACACCAAATACAGCAGACTATGGCTACACCTTC. Its product reads: CASTPNTADYGYTF.